The 10 T cell receptor beta chains below all came from one sample that was sequenced in a study of T-cell reconstitution after alpha-beta-depleted transplantation in children. A TCRbeta library incorporating unique molecular identifiers was prepared. Using its own MiXCR run on the PCR reads, TCRdb lists one record per CDR3 protein. The repertoire includes 200,000 to 250,000 distinct CDR3 sequences, approximately 10% of them detected once, and roughly 6.2% sits in the top ten. Source: PBMCs from the stem cell graft donor, taken from the stem cell graft. The receptors originated from a human donor who donated a stem cell graft to a child with acute lymphoblastic leukemia.

This clonotype was detected ten times or more. The chain carries TRBV6-5 and TRBJ2-5; D may be TRBD1 or TRBD2 (5 bases each). Germline V CDR1 and CDR2: MNHEY, SVGAGI. V shed 0 bases and J shed 2 bases, with 10 bases lying between them. The CDR3 consists of 15 residues. The CDR3 bases are TGTGCCAGCAGTTACTCGGGACGGAGGCAAGAGACCCAGTACTTC. This gives the protein CASSYSGRRQETQYF.

This clonotype was recorded a few times. The chain links TRBV18 to TRBJ1-2; D uncertain. The CDR3 length is 15 residues. The ends were cut back, 6 bases at V and 3 bases at J, with 17 bases in the middle. Germline V gene sequence: CDR1 KGHSH, CDR2 LQKENI. CDR3 DNA sequence: TGTGCCAGCTCCCCGGATCTTCCGATTTACTATGGCTACACCTTC. Protein product: CASSPDLPIYYGYTF. Based on the CDR3 plus reference TRBV18 and TRBJ1-2, the full variable domain is NAGVMQNPRHLVRRRGQEARLRCSPMKGHSHVYWYRQLPEEGLKFMVYLQKENIIDESGMPKERFSAEFPKEGPSILRIQQVVRGDSAAYFCASSPDLPIYYGYTFGSGTRLTVV.

The genes are TRBV12-3 or TRBV12-4 and TRBJ2-3; D is uncertain. V was cut by 4 bases and J by 2 bases, with 16 bases left in between. This CDR3 is built from 16 residues. The CDR3: CASSYGPSHYTDTQYF. CDR3 sequence (DNA): TGTGCCAGCAGTTATGGGCCATCCCACTACACAGATACGCAGTATTTT.

The sample holds a few counts of this clonotype. The chain employs TRBV6-2 or TRBV6-3 and TRBJ1-5; no clear D gene. With 0 bases removed from V and 1 base from J, the gap between germline ends came to 10 bases. This CDR3 is 16 amino acids long. Germline V gene lookup returns CDR1 MNHEY and CDR2 SVGEGT. The CDR3 DNA follows: TGTGCCAGCAGTTACTCGAGGGCGGCAAGCAATCAGCCCCAGCATTTT. It translates to CASSYSRAASNQPQHF.

The chain employs TRBV6-5 and TRBJ2-2; 10 bases fit TRBD1. This CDR3 is 15 amino acids long. The junction had 6 bases not matched to a gene; V was cut back by 5 bases and J by 6 bases. The germline V gene encodes CDR1 MNHEY and CDR2 SVGAGI. CDR3 loop: CASSHGTGASGELFF. The CDR3, as DNA: TGTGCCAGCAGTCACGGGACAGGGGCATCCGGGGAGCTGTTTTTT.

This chain uses TRBV18 with TRBJ2-3; D remains ambiguous. The germline CDR1 and CDR2 sequences are KGHSH and LQKENI. CDR3 length: 13 amino acids. The ends were cut back, 3 bases at V and 4 bases at J, with 8 bases in the middle. CDR3 sequence: CASSPPAPDTQYF. CDR3 bases: TGTGCCAGCTCACCGCCAGCACCAGATACGCAGTATTTT.

This clonotype has at least ten counts. The chain links TRBV7-9 to TRBJ2-7, with D unclear. The V end lost 5 bases, the J end lost 2 bases, and 22 bases lay between the germline ends. The length of the CDR3 is 17 residues. The germline gives CDR1 SEHNR, CDR2 FQNEAQ (reference sequence). The CDR3 DNA follows: TGTGCCAGCAGCGTAATGGCAAGGGCAGGAACCACCTACGAGCAGTACTTC. Translating gives CASSVMARAGTTYEQYF.

This clonotype was detected ten times or more. The chain links TRBV4-3 to TRBJ2-3; no clear D gene. Trimming removed 4 bases at V and 0 bases at J, with 14 bases between. Per germline, CDR1 LGHNA and CDR2 YSLEER. This CDR3 region has 16 residues. CDR3 in DNA: TGCGCCAGCAGCCCACGAAGCGTCGAAAGCACAGATACGCAGTATTTT. It specifies CASSPRSVESTDTQYF.

In this sample, this clonotype turned up a few times. The chain employs TRBV5-6 and TRBJ2-5; TRBD2 matches at 7 bases. This CDR3 is 17 amino acids long. The trim removed 1 base at V and 5 bases at J, leaving 14 bases unmatched. The germline CDR1 and CDR2 sequences are SGHDT and YYEEEE. The CDR3: CASSLSFLAGVRETQYF. In DNA form, the CDR3 reads TGTGCCAGCAGCTTGTCTTTTCTGGCGGGGGTTCGGGAGACCCAGTACTTC.

This clonotype has at least ten counts. The chain has TRBV27 and TRBJ2-3; D is undetermined. CDR3 length equals 16 residues. V gave up 3 bases and J gave up 2 bases, with 15 bases separating them. The germline V gene has CDR1 MNHEY and CDR2 SMNVEV (reference sequence). CDR3: CASSFYGRHLTDTQYF. As DNA, the CDR3 is TGTGCCAGCAGTTTCTATGGACGGCATCTCACAGATACGCAGTATTTT.